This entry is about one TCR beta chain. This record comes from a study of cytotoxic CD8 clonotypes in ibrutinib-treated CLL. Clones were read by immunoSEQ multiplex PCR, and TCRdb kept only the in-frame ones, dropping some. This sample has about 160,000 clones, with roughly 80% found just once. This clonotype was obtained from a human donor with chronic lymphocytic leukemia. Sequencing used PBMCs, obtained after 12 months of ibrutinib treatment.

The CDR3 region has the DNA TGCGCCAGCAGCTTGGGGTTGGGGAACACTGAAGCTTTCTTT. Its translation is CASSLGLGNTEAFF. The chain carries TRBV5-1 and TRBJ1-1; D ambiguous. CDR3 length: 14 residues. CDR1 and CDR2 from the germline V gene are SGHRS and YFSETQ. Between the trimmed V and J ends, which lost 0 bases and 1 base, there was a span of 7 bases.